These 24 T cell receptor beta chains originate from one sample sequenced in a study of shared clonotypes between healthy human individuals. TCRdb keeps only in-frame clones here, not all; method: immunoSEQ multiplex PCR. Seen here are over 400,000 clones, about 96% observed once, and the top ten hold about 0.059%. Source material: naive CD4+ T cells sorted from blood. Subset here: CD45RA+ positively selected. These receptors came from a woman aged 25 to 39 in good health.

The chain has TRBV9 and TRBJ2-1, with 7 bases lining up with TRBD2. The CDR3 totals 12 residues. The J segment lost 8 bases and the V segment lost 9 bases, leaving 8 bases of the junction unmatched. In germline, CDR1 is SGDLS, CDR2 YYNGEE. CDR3 bases: TGTGCCACCGGACTAGTAGGCGATGAGCAGTTCTTC. The encoded protein is CATGLVGDEQFF.

As regards this clone: The sample carries other DNA sequences with the same CDR3. The V call is TRBV4-1, the J call TRBJ1-3, with D perhaps TRBD1 (5 bases). With 4 bases removed from V and 0 bases from J, the gap between germline ends came to 10 bases. CDR3 length equals 15 residues. Germline-derived CDR1 and CDR2 are MGHRA and YSYEKL. The chain's CDR3 is CASSRGTASGNTIYF. For the CDR3, the DNA is TGCGCCAGCAGCCGCGGGACGGCCTCTGGAAACACCATATATTTT.

The chain links TRBV28 to TRBJ1-2, with 8 bases aligning to TRBD1. The CDR3 totals 13 residues. Trimming cost V 6 bases and J 5 bases; bases outside gene matches: 5. The germline V gene has CDR1 MDHEN and CDR2 SYDVKM. CDR3: CASSTGGVYGYTF. CDR3 bases: TGTGCCAGCAGCACAGGGGGGGTATATGGCTACACCTTC.

The chain uses TRBV7-2 and TRBJ1-3; 9 bases match TRBD1. CDR3 size: 16 residues. The trim removed 6 bases at V and 1 base at J, leaving 7 bases unmatched. From germline, CDR1 is SGHTA and CDR2 FQGNSA. CDR3 nucleotide sequence: TGTGCCAGCAGTTCACAGGGGGCGAGGTCTGGAAACACCATATATTTT. This codes for CASSSQGARSGNTIYF.

CDR3 DNA: TGTGCCAGCAGCTTAGATTTAGCGGGAGGTGGACCGTCCTACGACGAGCAGTACTTC. It yields the protein CASSLDLAGGGPSYDEQYF. The gene calls are TRBV11-2 and TRBJ2-7; 10 nucleotides line up with TRBD2. Germline trimming cut 0 bases from V and 5 bases from J; bases unmatched to any gene: 16. CDR1 is SGHAT, CDR2 FQNNGV, per germline. There are 19 residues in the CDR3.

V gene TRBV5-6 combines with J gene TRBJ2-7; weak D call: TRBD2 (5 bases). The CDR3 extends over 16 amino acids. V gave up 0 bases and J gave up 1 base, with 14 bases separating them. Germline lookup yields CDR1 SGHDT and CDR2 YYEEEE. CDR3 nucleotide sequence: TGTGCCAGCAGCTTGGCCGGAGGAGGTGTTTCCTACGAGCAGTACTTC. Protein: CASSLAGGGVSYEQYF.

V and J are TRBV2 and TRBJ2-7, with 9 bases fitting TRBD2. The V gene's germline CDR1 is SNHLY and CDR2 FYNNEI. After removal of 6 bases from V and 0 bases from J, the junction contained 6 bases not matched to a gene. The CDR3 sequence is 15 residues long. The CDR3 loop reads CASSPRLADSYEQYF. Here the CDR3 DNA reads TGTGCCAGCAGCCCCCGACTAGCGGACTCCTACGAGCAGTACTTC.

This chain links TRBV30 with TRBJ2-7; D gene unclear. Germline V lookup: CDR1 GTSNPN, CDR2 SVGIG (reference sequence). Trimming stripped 0 bases from V and 6 bases from J, with 6 bases between. CDR3 size: 11 residues. CDR3 sequence reads: CAWSVAFEQYF. The CDR3 DNA reads TGTGCCTGGAGTGTTGCGTTCGAGCAGTACTTC.

As to this clone: The same CDR3 also results from other DNA sequences found in this sample. The chain uses TRBV28 and TRBJ2-6; perhaps TRBD2 as D (6 bases). This CDR3 contains 15 residues. Germline-derived CDR1 and CDR2 are MDHEN and SYDVKM. Trimming left V 2 bases short and J 1 base short, with 6 bases between. In DNA form, the CDR3 reads TGTGCCAGCAGTTTAGGAGGGTCTGGGGCCAACGTCCTGACTTTC. Protein product: CASSLGGSGANVLTF.

The chain combines TRBV6-5 with TRBJ2-7; possible D gene TRBD1, 5 bases. V gave up 2 bases and J gave up 6 bases, with 11 bases separating them. The CDR3 is 13 residues long. In germline, CDR1 is MNHEY, CDR2 SVGAGI. The CDR3 DNA follows: TGTGCCAGCAGTTACCCCCCCAGGGCCGAGCAGTACTTC. Its protein is CASSYPPRAEQYF.

The CDR3 sequence: CASSTRDSYSGQPQHF. The CDR3 DNA reads TGTGCCAGTAGTACCCGGGACAGTTATAGCGGTCAGCCCCAGCATTTT. The rearrangement uses TRBV19 and TRBJ1-5, with 7 bases aligning to TRBD1. Germline V CDR1 and CDR2: LNHDA, SQIVND (reference sequence). CDR3 length: 16 residues. Trimming took 4 bases from V and 6 from J; bases not matched to a gene: 12.

The chain couples TRBV28 to TRBJ1-4, with D possibly matching TRBD1 (6 bases). Trimming removed 3 bases from V and 7 bases from J, with 15 bases in between. The CDR3 consists of 15 residues. The germline V gene encodes CDR1 MDHEN and CDR2 SYDVKM. The CDR3 sequence: CASSFFRGTGEKLFF. The CDR3 region has the DNA TGTGCCAGCAGTTTTTTCAGGGGTACGGGTGAAAAACTGTTTTTT.

This chain joins TRBV5-4 and TRBJ2-4; 10 bases fit TRBD2. The germline V gene has CDR1 SGHNT and CDR2 YYREEE (reference sequence). The CDR3 is 14 residues long. V trimming: 3 bases; J trimming: 7 bases; junction bases outside the gene matches: 4. The CDR3 reads CASSSGLAENIQYF. CDR3 nucleotide sequence: TGTGCCAGCAGCTCTGGACTAGCGGAGAACATTCAGTACTTC. The whole variable domain, remainder taken from reference TRBV5-4 and TRBJ2-4, is ETGVTQSPTHLIKTRGQQVTLRCSSQSGHNTVSWYQQALGQGPQFIFQYYREEENGRGNFPPRFSGLQFPNYSSELNVNALELDDSALYLCASSSGLAENIQYFGAGTRLSVL.

This chain connects TRBV9 to TRBJ2-1; D gene unclear. The CDR3 has 14 amino acids. The germline gives CDR1 SGDLS, CDR2 YYNGEE. Trimming removed 0 bases from V and 10 bases from J, with 14 bases in between. In DNA form, the CDR3 reads TGTGCCAGCAGCGTAGCTACGGCCCCTCGGGAGCAGTTCTTC. Translation gives CASSVATAPREQFF. Together with reference TRBV9 and TRBJ2-1, the CDR3 gives the full variable domain: DSGVTQTPKHLITATGQRVTLRCSPRSGDLSVYWYQQSLDQGLQFLIQYYNGEERAKGNILERFSAQQFPDLHSELNLSSLELGDSALYFCASSVATAPREQFFGPGTRLTVL.

The V and J genes are TRBV28 and TRBJ1-4; weak D call: TRBD1 (6 bases). Trimming removed 3 bases from V and 8 bases from J, with 13 bases in between. Germline V CDR1 and CDR2: MDHEN, SYDVKM. CDR3 length: 14 amino acids. CDR3 DNA: TGTGCCAGCAGTTTTGGGGGGCCCCAAGAAAAACTGTTTTTT. The encoded protein is CASSFGGPQEKLFF.

The rearrangement links TRBV6-1 to TRBJ2-4; D possibly corresponds to TRBD1 (6 bases). This CDR3 spans 14 amino acids. Germline assignment: CDR1 MNHNS and CDR2 SASEGT. V was shortened by 6 bases and J by 7 bases, with 16 bases between the two germline ends. CDR3 bases: TGTGCCAGCAGGCTCACCGGGACAAAGAACATTCAGTACTTC. Amino acids: CASRLTGTKNIQYF.

This chain connects TRBV9 to TRBJ1-2, with TRBD1 matching over 9 bases. Germline CDR1 SGDLS, CDR2 YYNGEE. The J segment lost 7 bases and the V segment lost 4 bases, leaving 14 bases of the junction unmatched. The CDR3 totals 16 residues. The DNA of the CDR3 is TGTGCCAGCAGCTACGGGACAGGGCCTCCCCAAGGTGGCTACACCTTC. Translating it yields CASSYGTGPPQGGYTF.

V is TRBV20-1 and J is TRBJ2-5; D is unresolved. CDR1 DFQATT and CDR2 SNEGSKA come from the germline V gene (reference sequence). The CDR3 contains 9 residues. In nucleotides, the CDR3 is TGCAGGGCGGAAGAGACCCAGTACTTC. Translation gives CRAEETQYF.

This clone came up once. CDR3 DNA: TGTGCCAGTAGCATTAGCGGGGTTAGCACAGATACGCAGTATTTT. The encoded protein is CASSISGVSTDTQYF. V gene TRBV19 combines with J gene TRBJ2-3, with 8 bases aligning to TRBD2. CDR1 is LNHDA and CDR2 is SQIVND in the germline V gene (reference sequence). V shed 6 bases and J 0 bases; nucleotides not matched to a gene: 5. The CDR3 is 15 residues long. Drawing the rest from reference TRBV19 and TRBJ2-3, the complete variable domain is DGGITQSPKYLFRKEGQNVTLSCEQNLNHDAMYWYRQDPGQGLRLIYYSQIVNDFQKGDIAEGYSVSREKKESFPLTVTSAQKNPTAFYLCASSISGVSTDTQYFGPGTRLTVL.

J is TRBJ1-1 and V is TRBV15; D might be TRBD1 (6 bases). The V end was cut by 0 bases, the J end by 3 bases, with 17 bases between. CDR1 is LNHNV, CDR2 YYDKDF, per germline (reference sequence). The CDR3 length is 17 residues. The CDR3 here is CATSRDSLGQRYTEAFF. The CDR3 DNA follows: TGTGCCACCAGCAGAGATTCACTAGGACAGAGGTACACTGAAGCTTTCTTT.

The rearrangement uses TRBV2 and TRBJ1-5; 7 positions match TRBD1. Trimming took 4 bases from V and 5 from J; bases not matched to a gene: 5. Per the germline V gene, CDR1 is SNHLY and CDR2 is FYNNEI. The CDR3 length is 14 residues. CDR3 protein: CASSGDREHQPQHF. The CDR3 bases are TGTGCCAGCAGTGGAGACAGGGAACATCAGCCCCAGCATTTT.

CDR3 sequence reads: CASSYDGSSYEQYF. For the CDR3, the DNA is TGTGCCAGCAGTTATGACGGGAGCTCCTACGAGCAGTACTTC. The chain carries TRBV6-6 and TRBJ2-7; maybe TRBD2 (6 bases). V gave up 3 bases and J gave up 0 bases, with 9 bases separating them. The germline gives CDR1 MNHNY, CDR2 SVGAGI (reference sequence). The CDR3 contains 14 residues.

The V gene is TRBV7-2, the J gene TRBJ2-7, with D unclear. Per germline, CDR1 SGHTA and CDR2 FQGNSA. This CDR3 contains 15 residues. Between the trimmed V and J ends, which lost 1 base and 0 bases, there was a span of 10 bases. The CDR3 DNA reads as TGTGCCAGCAGCTTAGAACCTTTACTCTCCTACGAGCAGTACTTC. This gives the protein CASSLEPLLSYEQYF.

This clone showed up just once. CDR3 residues: CASSNPDTTEAFF. In DNA form, the CDR3 reads TGTGCCAGCAGCAACCCCGACACCACTGAAGCTTTCTTT. The chain recombines TRBV21-1 with TRBJ1-1; the table's D call TRBD1 went unverified against the DNA. TRBV21-1 is a known pseudogene. The CDR3 runs to 13 residues.